A single sample is the source of the 8 T cell receptor beta chains below, sequenced in a study of low-dose radiotherapy and immunotherapy resistance in tumors. With TRAV- and TRBV-specific primers, first-strand cDNA was made, covering the alpha and beta chains. A 20-cycle PCR with a constant-region primer and V-primer adapter amplified TCRs. In TCRdb, the reads were re-called with MiXCR into one record per CDR3 protein. Here the sample spans about 35,000 distinct CDR3 sequences, about 20% being singletons. The time point here: after trial treatment. Treatment of the sample: LDRT plus nivolumab, ipilimumab, low-dose cyclophosphamide and aspirin (RACIN trial). This sample comprised PBMCs, obtained after low-dose radiotherapy plus immunotherapy. These receptors all come from a female donor with ovarian cancer.

This clonotype was seen once. The chain couples TRBV29-1 to TRBJ2-7, with D hard to call. CDR1 and CDR2 (germline): SQVTM, ANQGSEA. The CDR3 spans 15 residues. Trimming left V 4 bases short and J 0 bases short, with 16 bases between. DNA for the CDR3: TGCAGCGTTGGTAGGGCAGGTCTGAGCTCCTACGAGCAGTACTTC. This translates into CSVGRAGLSSYEQYF.

In its sample, this clonotype was seen many times. This chain joins TRBV6-2 or TRBV6-3 and TRBJ1-2; no firm D call. Germline values: CDR1 MNHEY, CDR2 SVGEGT. V was cut by 0 bases and J by 5 bases, with 10 bases left in between. The CDR3 runs to 14 residues. CDR3 nucleotide sequence: TGTGCCAGCAGTTACTCGGATGCATGGTATGGCTACACCTTC. Residues: CASSYSDAWYGYTF.

This clonotype was counted ten times or more. The chain has TRBV28 and TRBJ2-7, with 12 positions matching TRBD2. Germline CDR1 is MDHEN and CDR2 is SYDVKM. J was trimmed by 2 bases and V by 6 bases; bases with no gene match: 14. There are 18 residues in the CDR3. This chain's CDR3 is CASSPSGTSGYPPYEQYF. CDR3 DNA sequence: TGTGCCAGCAGCCCCTCCGGGACTAGCGGGTATCCTCCCTACGAGCAGTACTTC.

This clonotype was seen repeatedly, ten times or more. This CDR3 is CASIRGAPTEAFF. For the CDR3, the DNA is TGTGCCAGCATTCGGGGGGCACCAACTGAAGCTTTCTTT. The genes are TRBV28 and TRBJ1-1, with D maybe TRBD1 (6 bases). Trimming cost V 7 bases and J 5 bases, with 14 bases left between them. The CDR3 is 13 residues long. In germline, CDR1 is MDHEN, CDR2 SYDVKM. Filled out from reference TRBV28 and TRBJ1-1, the complete variable domain reads DVKVTQSSRYLVKRTGEKVFLECVQDMDHENMFWYRQDPGLGLRLIYFSYDVKMKEKGDIPEGYSVSREKKERFSLILESASTNQTSMYLCASIRGAPTEAFFGQGTRLTVV.

This clonotype was observed many times. This chain links TRBV2 with TRBJ2-4, with TRBD1 as a possible D gene (6 bases). Germline V gene lookup returns CDR1 SNHLY and CDR2 FYNNEI. This CDR3 comprises 18 residues. V gave up 3 bases and J gave up 0 bases, with 18 bases separating them. The CDR3 region is CASSDQTETGLAKNIQYF. CDR3 sequence (DNA): TGTGCCAGCAGTGATCAAACTGAGACAGGTTTAGCCAAAAACATTCAGTACTTC.

This clonotype was detected many times. J is TRBJ2-7 and V is TRBV27; the D gene is possibly TRBD2 (5 bases). V shed 7 bases and J shed 5 bases, with 15 bases lying between them. The CDR3 sequence is 13 residues long. Germline CDR1 reads MNHEY; CDR2 reads SMNVEV (reference sequence). The CDR3 loop is CASTRGPRDEQYF. CDR3 in DNA: TGTGCCAGCACTCGAGGGCCGAGGGACGAGCAGTACTTC.

This clonotype showed up many times. The chain is built from TRBV2 and TRBJ2-1; D may match TRBD1 or TRBD2 (6 bases each). V shed 5 bases and J shed 12 bases, with 14 bases lying between them. This CDR3 comprises 12 residues. Germline V gives CDR1 SNHLY, CDR2 FYNNEI. This CDR3 reads CASSPRGPPQFF. The CDR3 bases are TGTGCCAGCAGTCCCCGGGGGCCCCCGCAGTTCTTC.

This clonotype was seen ten or more times. This chain connects TRBV6-5 to TRBJ2-1; 7 positions match TRBD1. Losses at the gene ends were 5 bases for V and 5 bases for J; bases not matched to a gene: 12. The CDR3 runs 16 residues. CDR1 is MNHEY and CDR2 is SVGAGI in the germline V gene. CDR3 region: CASSPDWDRYNNEQFF. The CDR3 DNA is TGTGCCAGCAGTCCCGATTGGGACAGATATAACAATGAGCAGTTCTTC.